This TCR beta chain derives from a study of blood T cell repertoires in COVID-19. This clone was picked up one time. The assay was immunoSEQ multiplex PCR, and TCRdb's table has in-frame clones only and misses some. The table records about 440,000 clones, around 90% of them present only once. Ages ranged from about 18 to 89 years, with residence in about two dozen US areas. Participants reported their clinical history, and cohort assignment relied on those reports. The CDR3 length is 15 residues. V was shortened by 5 bases and J by 3 bases, with 14 bases between the two germline ends. CDR1 and CDR2 from the germline V gene are SGHTA and FQGTGA.

The origin of this receptor is a woman between 18 and 30 years old with acute COVID-19. V gene TRBV7-3 combines with J gene TRBJ1-5; D ambiguous. Sequencing input: PBMCs or T cells enriched from blood (not recorded which). This CDR3 is CASSALREFNQPQHF. As DNA, the CDR3 is TGTGCCAGCAGCGCCCTAAGGGAGTTCAATCAGCCCCAGCATTTT. Combining the CDR3 with reference TRBV7-3 and TRBJ1-5 gives the whole variable domain GAGVSQTPSNKVTEKGKYVELRCDPISGHTALYWYRQSLGQGPEFLIYFQGTGAADDSGLPNDRFFAVRPEGSVSTLKIQRTERGDSAVYLCASSALREFNQPQHFGDGTRLSIL.